One and the same sample provided the 26 T cell receptor beta chains below, sequenced in a study of CD8 T cells in ankylosing spondylitis. MiXCR was run by TCRdb on the 5' RACE reads, yielding one entry per CDR3 protein. The sample consists of 80,000 to 100,000 distinct CDR3 sequences, 8.5% to 9% of them appearing once. Specimen: blood, either unsorted or a sorted T cell fraction (not recorded which). The receptor set was obtained from a male donor with ankylosing spondylitis or in good health (not recorded which).

V gene TRBV18 combines with J gene TRBJ1-3, with a tentative D call TRBD1 (6 bases). This CDR3 region has 16 residues. Germline-derived CDR1 and CDR2 are KGHSH and LQKENI. V lost 5 bases to trimming and J lost 0 bases, with 14 bases between them. This CDR3 is CASSRDTANSGNTIYF. In DNA, the CDR3 is TGTGCCAGCTCAAGGGACACGGCAAACTCTGGAAACACCATATATTTT. The variable domain in full, completed from reference TRBV18 and TRBJ1-3, reads NAGVMQNPRHLVRRRGQEARLRCSPMKGHSHVYWYRQLPEEGLKFMVYLQKENIIDESGMPKERFSAEFPKEGPSILRIQQVVRGDSAAYFCASSRDTANSGNTIYFGEGSWLTVV.

This clonotype was recorded at least ten times. V gene TRBV6-1 combines with J gene TRBJ1-5; no clear D gene. V shed 1 base and J shed 4 bases, with 11 bases lying between them. Germline V gives CDR1 MNHNS, CDR2 SASEGT. The CDR3 extends over 15 amino acids. CDR3 DNA: TGTGCCAGCAGTGAAGTGGCCCCTTCGAATCAGCCCCAGCATTTT. Translation: CASSEVAPSNQPQHF.

The table lists this clonotype with a few counts. The chain joins TRBV28 to TRBJ2-3; D might be TRBD1 or TRBD2, each matching 6 bases. The V gene lost 2 bases and the J gene lost 5 bases, with 14 bases spanning the gap. The CDR3 runs 15 residues. In germline, CDR1 is MDHEN, CDR2 SYDVKM. The CDR3: CASSLMGGGKDTQYF. The CDR3 nucleotides are TGTGCCAGCAGTTTAATGGGGGGCGGAAAAGATACGCAGTATTTT.

This clonotype was detected a few times. The chain is built from TRBV28 and TRBJ1-1; D remains ambiguous. Trimming pared 7 bases from V and 0 bases from J, leaving 12 bases between. Per the germline V gene, CDR1 is MDHEN and CDR2 is SYDVKM. The CDR3 is 14 residues long. CDR3 coding DNA: TGTGCCAGCAAGCGTGCAGGATTGAACACTGAAGCTTTCTTT. Protein product: CASKRAGLNTEAFF.

The table lists this clonotype with many counts. This chain connects TRBV27 to TRBJ2-5; TRBD1 matches at 8 bases. V shed 0 bases and J 1 base; nucleotides not matched to a gene: 4. Germline CDR1 is MNHEY and CDR2 is SMNVEV (reference sequence). The CDR3 covers 16 residues. The CDR3 nucleotides are TGTGCCAGCAGTTTATCAGGTGGGACAGGCCAAGAGACCCAGTACTTC. Protein sequence: CASSLSGGTGQETQYF.

There are many counts of this clonotype. The chain employs TRBV12-3 or TRBV12-4 and TRBJ1-2, with D unclear. CDR3 length: 11 amino acids. Trimming took off 6 bases at V and 7 bases at J, with 9 bases between the two ends. CDR3: CASSRSGGYTF. The CDR3 coding sequence is TGTGCCAGCAGCCGCTCTGGTGGCTACACCTTC.

This clonotype was recorded at least ten times. This chain links TRBV7-2 with TRBJ2-1; D remains unclear. The CDR3 spans 11 residues. The germline gives CDR1 SGHTA, CDR2 FQGNSA. Trimming cost V 7 bases and J 4 bases, with 5 bases left between them. CDR3 bases: TGTGCCAGCACCTCGTACAATGAGCAGTTCTTC. It codes for CASTSYNEQFF.

The sample holds many counts of this clonotype. The chain employs TRBV12-3 or TRBV12-4 and TRBJ2-7; D is ambiguous. The CDR3 spans 12 residues. V lost 2 bases and J 6 bases, leaving 8 bases between the germline ends. This CDR3 reads CASSLRVTEQYF. CDR3 in DNA: TGTGCCAGCAGTTTACGTGTGACCGAGCAGTACTTC.

In this sample, this clonotype turned up many times. The chain joins TRBV5-1 to TRBJ2-3; 10 nucleotides agree with TRBD2. CDR3 size: 16 residues. J gave up 2 bases and V 4 bases, and 7 bases lay outside the gene matches. Per the germline V gene, CDR1 is SGHRS and CDR2 is YFSETQ. CDR3 loop: CASSPLAGANTDTQYF. For the CDR3, the DNA is TGCGCCAGCAGCCCTCTAGCGGGGGCCAACACAGATACGCAGTATTTT.

This clonotype came up many times. The V call is TRBV20-1, the J call TRBJ2-3; TRBD2 aligns across 13 bases. CDR1 and CDR2 (germline): DFQATT, SNEGSKA (reference sequence). After removal of 5 bases from V and 7 bases from J, the junction contained 3 bases not matched to a gene. The CDR3 loop spans 13 amino acids. This CDR3 reads CSAPTSGGNTQYF. The CDR3 region has the DNA TGCAGTGCTCCGACTAGCGGGGGGAATACGCAGTATTTT.

This clonotype was counted at least ten times. This rearrangement joins TRBV5-1 to TRBJ2-7; 14 bases are shared with TRBD2. The CDR3 sequence is 16 residues long. The germline gives CDR1 SGHRS, CDR2 YFSETQ. Trimming at V came to 4 bases and at J to 7 bases, leaving 10 bases not matched to a gene. CDR3 in DNA: TGCGCCAGCAGCCCTAGACTAGCGGGGGGGCCGCAGGAGCAGTACTTC. Translation gives CASSPRLAGGPQEQYF.

This clonotype was detected ten times or more. V usage is TRBV27 and J usage is TRBJ2-7; 12 bases are a match to TRBD1. J gave up 3 bases and V 4 bases, and 4 bases lay outside the gene matches. CDR3 length equals 15 residues. The germline V gene encodes CDR1 MNHEY and CDR2 SMNVEV (reference sequence). The CDR3, as DNA: TGTGCCAGCAGTTGGGGGACAGGGGGCTTCTACGAGCAGTACTTC. Translation: CASSWGTGGFYEQYF.

The table lists this clonotype with many counts. This chain connects TRBV7-9 to TRBJ1-1; no clear D. The length of the CDR3 is 12 residues. Germline assignment: CDR1 SEHNR and CDR2 FQNEAQ (reference sequence). V lost 0 bases and J 7 bases, leaving 6 bases between the germline ends. The CDR3 loop is CASSLAGGEAFF. In DNA form, the CDR3 reads TGTGCCAGCAGCTTAGCGGGTGGTGAAGCTTTCTTT.

This clonotype was seen repeatedly, ten times or more. CDR3: CASSFQPSYEQYF. In DNA, the CDR3 is TGCGCCAGCAGCTTCCAGCCCTCCTACGAGCAGTACTTC. The chain couples TRBV5-1 to TRBJ2-7; D not resolved. The CDR3 is 13 residues long. V lost 2 bases and J lost 0, with 6 bases in between. Germline CDR1 and CDR2: SGHRS and YFSETQ. Full variable domain (outside the CDR3, taken from reference TRBV5-1 and TRBJ2-7): KAGVTQTPRYLIKTRGQQVTLSCSPISGHRSVSWYQQTPGQGLQFLFEYFSETQRNKGNFPGRFSGRQFSNSRSEMNVSTLELGDSALYLCASSFQPSYEQYFGPGTRLTVT.

This clonotype occurred many times. CDR3 protein: CATSDPGRYNEQFF. The CDR3 region has the DNA TGTGCCACCAGTGACCCCGGACGGTACAATGAGCAGTTCTTC. The chain couples TRBV24-1 to TRBJ2-1; no definite D call. This CDR3 has 14 residues. Germline V gene sequence: CDR1 KGHDR, CDR2 SFDVKD. The V end was cut by 4 bases, the J end by 4 bases, with 10 bases between.

This clonotype was recorded at least ten times. The rearrangement links TRBV7-2 to TRBJ2-5, with D perhaps TRBD2 (5 bases). This CDR3 is 13 amino acids long. Germline CDR1 reads SGHTA; CDR2 reads FQGNSA. V lost 4 bases and J lost 2, with 8 bases in between. CDR3 in amino acids: CASSYRTQETQYF. For the CDR3, the DNA is TGTGCCAGCAGCTACCGGACTCAAGAGACCCAGTACTTC.

This clonotype occurred many times. The chain joins TRBV20-1 to TRBJ2-5, with D perhaps TRBD2 (6 bases). The CDR3 sequence is 12 residues long. Germline loops: CDR1 DFQATT, CDR2 SNEGSKA (reference sequence). Deletions cut 6 bases from V and 5 bases from J, with 13 bases between. The CDR3 spells CSAKLSGETQYF. The CDR3 DNA is TGCAGTGCAAAGCTTAGCGGCGAGACCCAGTACTTC.

This clonotype was counted many times. The genes are TRBV10-2 and TRBJ2-7; TRBD1 or TRBD2 may be the D gene (5 bases each). V was clipped by 3 bases and J by 9 bases, with 15 bases between them. This CDR3 comprises 13 residues. The germline gives CDR1 WSHSY, CDR2 SAAADI. CDR3 nucleotides: TGCGCCAGCAGTGAAGGGACGGGTACTGGGCAGTACTTC. It specifies CASSEGTGTGQYF.

In its sample, this clonotype was seen many times. The V and J genes are TRBV20-1 and TRBJ1-6; tentative D call: TRBD1 (6 bases). V lost 3 bases and J 9 bases, leaving 12 bases between the germline ends. Looked up from germline, CDR1 is DFQATT and CDR2 is SNEGSKA (reference sequence). The CDR3 sequence is 13 residues long. This CDR3 reads CSASSTGLSPLHF. CDR3 nucleotide sequence: TGCAGTGCTAGTTCCACAGGGCTTTCACCCCTCCACTTT.

This chain connects TRBV11-2 to TRBJ2-2; D call uncertain. V lost 5 bases and J lost 5, with 3 bases in between. Germline V gene lookup returns CDR1 SGHAT and CDR2 FQNNGV. This CDR3 has 11 amino acids. DNA of the CDR3: TGTGCCAGCAGCCCGACCGGGGAGCTGTTTTTT. This codes for CASSPTGELFF.

This clonotype has at least ten counts. The chain links TRBV5-1 to TRBJ2-5; D is perhaps TRBD2 (5 bases). This CDR3 is built from 14 residues. Trimming left V 1 base short and J 1 base short, with 8 bases between. Germline values: CDR1 SGHRS, CDR2 YFSETQ. The CDR3 nucleotides are TGCGCCAGCAGCTTGTCAGGAGGCCAAGAGACCCAGTACTTC. As protein: CASSLSGGQETQYF.

This clonotype was seen ten or more times. The chain is built from TRBV3-1 and TRBJ1-2; perhaps TRBD1 as D (5 bases). Trimming removed 5 bases at V and 1 base at J, with 8 bases between. Germline assignment: CDR1 LGHDT and CDR2 YNNKEL (reference sequence). The CDR3 loop spans 13 amino acids. The CDR3 coding sequence is TGTGCCAGCAGCGAGACAGTTAACTATGGCTACACCTTC. It is translated as CASSETVNYGYTF.

The table lists this clonotype with many counts. Written as DNA, the CDR3 is TGTGCCAGCAGCTTAGGGACAGGGGGTAGCGACACTGAAGCTTTCTTT. This encodes CASSLGTGGSDTEAFF. This chain joins TRBV7-9 and TRBJ1-1; the match to TRBD1 covers 10 bases. The germline V gene has CDR1 SEHNR and CDR2 FQNEAQ (reference sequence). The CDR3 is made up of 16 amino acids. Trimming at V came to 1 base and at J to 3 bases, leaving 5 bases not matched to a gene.

This clonotype was seen repeatedly, ten times or more. This chain connects TRBV5-1 to TRBJ2-7; 7 bases are shared with TRBD1. Germline CDR1 SGHRS, CDR2 YFSETQ. The CDR3 is 16 amino acids. Trimming cost V 3 bases and J 2 bases; bases outside gene matches: 11. The CDR3 coding sequence is TGCGCCAGCAGCTCGATGTTGATCGACAGGGCCTACGAGCAGTACTTC. This codes for CASSSMLIDRAYEQYF. The variable domain in full, completed from reference TRBV5-1 and TRBJ2-7, reads KAGVTQTPRYLIKTRGQQVTLSCSPISGHRSVSWYQQTPGQGLQFLFEYFSETQRNKGNFPGRFSGRQFSNSRSEMNVSTLELGDSALYLCASSSMLIDRAYEQYFGPGTRLTVT.

This clonotype was counted ten times or more. The chain links TRBV9 to TRBJ1-2, with 7 bases that match TRBD1. The CDR3 length is 15 residues. V gave up 4 bases and J gave up 4 bases; unmatched junction bases: 10. CDR1 is SGDLS and CDR2 is YYNGEE in the germline V gene. The CDR3 reads CASSPGVGQLYGYTF. CDR3 sequence (DNA): TGTGCCAGCAGCCCGGGGGTGGGACAGCTCTATGGCTACACCTTC.

Many counts were recorded for this clonotype. The V gene is TRBV5-1, the J gene TRBJ2-7; TRBD1 or TRBD2 may be the D gene (5 bases each). V lost 7 bases to trimming and J lost 3 bases, with 20 bases between them. Per the germline V gene, CDR1 is SGHRS and CDR2 is YFSETQ. The CDR3 spans 15 residues. CDR3 in amino acids: CASPPGANLYYEQYF. The CDR3 nucleotides are TGCGCCAGCCCGCCCGGGGCCAATCTTTACTACGAGCAGTACTTC.